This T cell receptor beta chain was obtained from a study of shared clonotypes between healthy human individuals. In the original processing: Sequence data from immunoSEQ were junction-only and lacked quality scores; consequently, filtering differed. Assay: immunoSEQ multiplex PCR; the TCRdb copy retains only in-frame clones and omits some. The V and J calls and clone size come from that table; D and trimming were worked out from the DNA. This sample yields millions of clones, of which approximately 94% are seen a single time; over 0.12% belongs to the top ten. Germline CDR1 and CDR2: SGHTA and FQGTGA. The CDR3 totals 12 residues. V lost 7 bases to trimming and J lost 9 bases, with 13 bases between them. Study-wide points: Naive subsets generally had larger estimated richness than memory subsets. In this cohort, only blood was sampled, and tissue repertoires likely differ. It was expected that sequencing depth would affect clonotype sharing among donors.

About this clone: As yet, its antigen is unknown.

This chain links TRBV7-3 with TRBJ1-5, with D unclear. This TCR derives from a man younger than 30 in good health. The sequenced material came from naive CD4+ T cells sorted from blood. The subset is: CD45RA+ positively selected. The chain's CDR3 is CASTKGNTPQHF. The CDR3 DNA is TGTGCCAGCACCAAGGGCAACACGCCCCAGCATTTT.